A single sample is the source of the 30 T cell receptor beta chains below, sequenced in a study of blood T cells in healthy people across ages. Sample-barcoded 5' priming and a J-beta primer mix drove a second PCR of roughly 7 to 11 cycles. TCRdb analysed the 5' RACE reads with MiXCR anew, one entry per CDR3 protein. The sample contains about 780,000 distinct CDR3 sequences, around 50% of which appear only once. Material: blood. These receptors were taken from a man older than 75 in good health.

The chain couples TRBV11-3 to TRBJ2-1; TRBD2 agrees at 9 bases. Per germline, CDR1 SGHNT and CDR2 YENEEA. J gave up 9 bases and V 5 bases, and 17 bases lay outside the gene matches. The CDR3 runs 17 residues. This CDR3 reads CASSMGRGPSGKGEQFF. CDR3 DNA: TGTGCCAGCAGCATGGGTAGGGGGCCTAGCGGGAAGGGTGAGCAGTTCTTC.

The chain is built from TRBV5-1 and TRBJ2-5; 7 bases are shared with TRBD1. The J call may be incorrect, as the DNA end agrees better with TRBJ2-7. CDR1 SGHRS and CDR2 YFSETQ come from the germline V gene. This CDR3 contains 14 residues. CDR3 residues: CASGKGAKSYEQYF. CDR3 nucleotides: TGCGCCAGCGGAAAGGGGGCAAAATCCTACGAGCAGTACTTC.

This clonotype has a handful of counts. The V gene is TRBV7-8, the J gene TRBJ1-2, with D possibly matching TRBD1 (5 bases). The V and J ends lost 1 base and 4 bases respectively, with 19 bases between them. CDR1 and CDR2 (germline): SGHVS, FQNEAQ. The CDR3 extends over 17 amino acids. Here the CDR3 reads CASSLVQGGATGYGYTF. The CDR3 region has the DNA TGTGCCAGCAGCTTAGTCCAGGGCGGTGCCACAGGCTATGGCTACACCTTC.

The rearrangement joins TRBV10-3 to TRBJ2-1; TRBD1 is a possible D gene (6 bases). CDR3 length: 16 amino acids. V was pared by 3 bases and J by 0 bases, with 12 bases between. CDR1 is ENHRY, CDR2 SYGVKD, per germline. CDR3 amino acids: CAISDGGPSSYNEQFF. In DNA, the CDR3 is TGTGCCATCAGTGATGGGGGCCCTAGCTCCTACAATGAGCAGTTCTTC.

The table lists this clonotype with many counts. The rearrangement joins TRBV20-1 to TRBJ2-1, with TRBD2 matching 13 bases. The CDR3 runs to 16 residues. CDR1 and CDR2 from the germline V gene are DFQATT and SNEGSKA (reference sequence). Losses at the gene ends were 6 bases for V and 7 bases for J; bases not matched to a gene: 12. The CDR3 coding sequence is TGCAGTGCCAAATCCCCGACTAGCGGGAGGCTAAATGAGCAGTTCTTC. It specifies CSAKSPTSGRLNEQFF.

This chain links TRBV29-1 with TRBJ1-4; possibly TRBD1 for D (6 bases). This CDR3 region has 13 residues. Germline CDR1 SQVTM, CDR2 ANQGSEA. V was pared by 7 bases and J by 4 bases, with 13 bases between. CDR3 loop: CSANKQGNEKLFF. CDR3 bases: TGCAGCGCCAACAAACAGGGTAATGAAAAACTGTTTTTT.

The chain has TRBV12-5 and TRBJ2-3; a possible D gene is TRBD2 (6 bases). CDR1 is LGHNT, CDR2 FRNRAP, per germline. CDR3 length: 14 amino acids. The germline V and J ends were trimmed by 2 bases and 5 bases, with 11 bases remaining between them. The CDR3 protein is CASGLTTGEDTQYF. The CDR3 coding sequence is TGTGCTAGTGGTTTGACCACGGGGGAAGATACGCAGTATTTT. The full variable domain, in which reference TRBV12-5 and TRBJ2-3 provide the parts outside the CDR3, is DARVTQTPRHKVTEMGQEVTMRCQPILGHNTVFWYRQTMMQGLELLAYFRNRAPLDDSGMPKDRFSAEMPDATLATLKIQPSEPRDSAVYFCASGLTTGEDTQYFGPGTRLTVL.

For this clonotype: At one end the junction does not follow the germline gene, possibly because of a read error. V is TRBV28 and J is TRBJ1-2; D gene uncertain. This CDR3 is built from 11 residues. CDR1 MDHEN and CDR2 SYDVKM come from the germline V gene. CDR3 sequence (DNA): TGTGCCAGCAGCTTCGAGTCTGGCTGCACCTTC. Translated, it gives CASSFESGCTF.

The V call is TRBV3-1, the J call TRBJ2-3; 14 nucleotides agree with TRBD2. V shed 4 bases and J 8 bases; nucleotides not matched to a gene: 5. The CDR3 sequence is 15 residues long. In germline, CDR1 is LGHDT, CDR2 YNNKEL (reference sequence). The DNA for the CDR3 is TGTGCCAGCAGCCCCGGGACTAGCGGGAGAGGTACGCAGTATTTT. This gives the protein CASSPGTSGRGTQYF.

This clonotype was observed a few times. This may arise from a read error, as a much more abundant clone is one base away. The V and J genes are TRBV20-1 and TRBJ2-7; no reliable D call. The CDR3 spans 12 residues. The V gene lost 2 bases and the J gene lost 7 bases, with 12 bases spanning the gap. CDR1 is DFQATT and CDR2 is SNEGSKA in the germline V gene (reference sequence). DNA for the CDR3: TGCAGTGCTAGATTACCGGGTGGTGAGCAGTACTTC. This translates into CSARLPGGEQYF.

This chain connects TRBV28 to TRBJ2-7; D is perhaps TRBD1 (5 bases). The CDR3 sequence is 12 residues long. The germline gives CDR1 MDHEN, CDR2 SYDVKM. CDR3 amino acids: CAATEARREQYF. The CDR3 DNA reads as TGTGCTGCGACAGAGGCACGTCGGGAGCAGTACTTC.

The chain recombines TRBV12-3 or TRBV12-4 with TRBJ2-1; D not certain. Trimming pared 3 bases from V and 6 bases from J, leaving 12 bases between. The CDR3 runs to 14 residues. CDR3 in DNA: TGTGCCAGCAGTTTTCGGCGGACCCTCAATGAGCAGTTCTTC. Its translation: CASSFRRTLNEQFF.

The V call is TRBV5-1, the J call TRBJ2-1; TRBD2 aligns across 9 bases. The junction had 8 bases not matched to a gene; V was cut back by 3 bases and J by 7 bases. This CDR3 is built from 15 residues. Germline V CDR1 and CDR2: SGHRS, YFSETQ. The CDR3 loop reads CASSSELAGVNEQFF. CDR3 bases: TGCGCCAGCAGCTCAGAATTAGCGGGAGTGAATGAGCAGTTCTTC.

The chain couples TRBV14 to TRBJ1-6; no firm D call. Germline assignment: CDR1 SGHDN and CDR2 FVKESK. The ends were cut back, 0 bases at V and 7 bases at J, with 4 bases in the middle. The CDR3 is 13 residues long. The CDR3 reads CASSQERNSPLHF. The CDR3 nucleotides read TGTGCCAGCAGCCAAGAGAGAAATTCACCCCTCCACTTT. The full variable domain, in which reference TRBV14 and TRBJ1-6 provide the parts outside the CDR3, is EAGVTQFPSHSVIEKGQTVTLRCDPISGHDNLYWYRRVMGKEIKFLLHFVKESKQDESGMPNNRFLAERTGGTYSTLKVQPAELEDSGVYFCASSQERNSPLHFGNGTRLTVT.

This clonotype has just a few counts. The chain is built from TRBV7-2 and TRBJ2-5; perhaps TRBD1 as D (6 bases). The J call may be in error: the DNA end matches TRBJ2-7 better. Germline V CDR1 and CDR2: SGHTA, FQGNSA. This CDR3 is built from 12 residues. CDR3 coding DNA: TGTGCCAGCAGCTTAATCAGGGGCGAGCAGTACTTC. This translates into CASSLIRGEQYF.

This clonotype was found a few times. The chain links TRBV27 to TRBJ2-1, with 10 bases lining up with TRBD2. Losses at the gene ends were 6 bases for V and 10 bases for J; bases not matched to a gene: 15. The CDR3 has 16 residues. Germline CDR1 reads MNHEY; CDR2 reads SMNVEV (reference sequence). The CDR3 sequence: CASRPNSGRHSGEQFF. CDR3 bases: TGTGCCAGCAGACCTAATAGCGGGAGGCATTCGGGGGAGCAGTTCTTC.

This clonotype was detected only once. J is TRBJ2-7 and V is TRBV12-3 or TRBV12-4, with TRBD2 matching over 7 bases. V shed 3 bases, J shed 3 bases, and the junction held 11 bases outside the gene matches. CDR3 size: 16 residues. CDR3 sequence reads: CASSFVSGRDYYEQYF. For the CDR3, the DNA is TGTGCCAGCAGTTTCGTCAGTGGGAGGGATTACTACGAGCAGTACTTC.

The CDR3 region is CASSLEIQAEQFF. CDR3 sequence (DNA): TGTGCCAGCAGCTTAGAAATCCAGGCCGAGCAGTTCTTC. This chain links TRBV7-9 with TRBJ2-1; D is undetermined. V shed 1 base and J shed 10 bases, with 11 bases lying between them. The CDR3 runs 13 residues. Per the germline V gene, CDR1 is SEHNR and CDR2 is FQNEAQ (reference sequence).

This clonotype was counted between two and nine times. This chain uses TRBV5-6 with TRBJ1-2; 11 bases are shared with TRBD1. This CDR3 contains 15 residues. The trim removed 0 bases at V and 4 bases at J, leaving 2 bases unmatched. Germline CDR1 and CDR2: SGHDT and YYEEEE. This CDR3 reads CASSLAGTGGYGYTF. In DNA form, the CDR3 reads TGTGCCAGCAGCTTGGCCGGGACAGGGGGCTATGGCTACACCTTC. The whole variable domain, remainder taken from reference TRBV5-6 and TRBJ1-2, is DAGVTQSPTHLIKTRGQQVTLRCSPKSGHDTVSWYQQALGQGPQFIFQYYEEEERQRGNFPDRFSGHQFPNYSSELNVNALLLGDSALYLCASSLAGTGGYGYTFGSGTRLTVV.

This clonotype has more than one count but fewer than ten. This sequence joins TRBV10-3 and TRBJ1-2, with D perhaps matching TRBD1 (6 bases). CDR1 is ENHRY and CDR2 is SYGVKD in the germline V gene. V was cut by 6 bases and J by 6 bases, with 8 bases left in between. There are 11 residues in the CDR3. For the CDR3, the DNA is TGTGCCATCAGAGCAGGGGATGGCTACACCTTC. Amino acids: CAIRAGDGYTF.

This sequence joins TRBV14 and TRBJ2-7; 7 nucleotides align to TRBD2. Per the germline V gene, CDR1 is SGHDN and CDR2 is FVKESK. The CDR3 extends over 15 amino acids. V gave up 4 bases and J gave up 2 bases; unmatched junction bases: 8. CDR3 DNA sequence: TGTGCCAGCAGCCGGGCGGGGGACTTTCCCTACGAGCAGTACTTC. Translated: CASSRAGDFPYEQYF.

Only a few counts were recorded for this clonotype. J is TRBJ2-5 and V is TRBV7-2; D perhaps matches TRBD2 (9 bases). The ends were cut back, 5 bases at V and 5 bases at J, with 21 bases in the middle. CDR1 and CDR2 (germline): SGHTA, FQGNSA. The CDR3 covers 16 residues. CDR3 sequence (DNA): TGTGCCAGCAGCCTCAGGGGGCTAGCGGGGTTTGAGACCCAGTACTTC. Translated: CASSLRGLAGFETQYF.

This clonotype has at least ten counts. Possible read error: a much larger clone is one base away. The CDR3 loop is CSVRVSAYEQYF. CDR3 sequence (DNA): TGCAGCGTTCGCGTATCTGCCTACGAGCAGTACTTC. This chain joins TRBV29-1 and TRBJ2-7, with D uncertain. Germline CDR1 and CDR2: SQVTM and ANQGSEA. Between the trimmed V and J ends, which lost 5 bases and 2 bases, there was a span of 10 bases. The CDR3 length is 12 residues.

This chain connects TRBV7-9 to TRBJ2-5; 9 bases agree with TRBD1. After removal of 4 bases from V and 5 bases from J, the junction contained 2 bases not matched to a gene. Germline loops: CDR1 SEHNR, CDR2 FQNEAQ (reference sequence). The CDR3 is 13 amino acids. For the CDR3, the DNA is TGTGCCAGCAGCTATGGGACAGGGGAGACCCAGTACTTC. It encodes CASSYGTGETQYF.

The chain links TRBV6-6 to TRBJ2-5; 14 bases line up with TRBD2. V gave up 6 bases and J gave up 11 bases; unmatched junction bases: 11. The CDR3 is made up of 15 amino acids. CDR1 and CDR2 from the germline V gene are MNHNY and SVGAGI (reference sequence). CDR3 DNA sequence: TGTGCCAGCAGCCCAGGGACTAGCGGGAGCTGGGAGCAGTACTTC. Protein product: CASSPGTSGSWEQYF.

The chain employs TRBV12-3 or TRBV12-4 and TRBJ1-3, with D uncertain. The CDR3 runs 14 residues. The ends were cut back, 5 bases at V and 6 bases at J, with 14 bases in the middle. CDR3 in amino acids: CASSSLRTVNTIYF. The CDR3 bases are TGTGCCAGCAGTAGCCTAAGGACTGTAAACACCATATATTTT.

This clonotype was recorded many times. The chain employs TRBV6-5 and TRBJ2-5, with D perhaps given as TRBD1 or TRBD2 (5 bases each). V lost 2 bases and J 4 bases, leaving 11 bases between the germline ends. The CDR3 covers 14 residues. The germline gives CDR1 MNHEY, CDR2 SVGAGI. CDR3 loop: CASSYGGSRETQYF. Written as DNA, the CDR3 is TGTGCCAGCAGTTACGGGGGTTCGAGAGAGACCCAGTACTTC.

The chain is built from TRBV5-1 and TRBJ2-3; no reliable D call. Per germline, CDR1 SGHRS and CDR2 YFSETQ. V lost 5 bases and J lost 6, with 10 bases in between. CDR3 length equals 12 residues. CDR3 region: CASRLLGDTQYF. DNA for the CDR3: TGCGCCAGCAGATTGCTAGGGGATACGCAGTATTTT.

This clonotype was counted a few times. The J gene is TRBJ2-3, the V gene TRBV7-9; D ambiguous. CDR1 is SEHNR, CDR2 FQNEAQ, per germline (reference sequence). This CDR3 has 14 amino acids. V was trimmed by 7 bases and J by 2 bases, leaving 13 bases between them. CDR3 in DNA: TGTGCCAGCACCCACAACGGGCCCACAGATACGCAGTATTTT. Its protein product is CASTHNGPTDTQYF.

A few counts support this clonotype. The chain links TRBV7-9 to TRBJ2-1, with 10 bases that match TRBD1. Looked up from germline, CDR1 is SEHNR and CDR2 is FQNEAQ (reference sequence). V lost 3 bases, J lost 2 bases, and 7 bases stayed unmatched. The CDR3 is made up of 17 amino acids. Here the CDR3 DNA reads TGTGCCAGCAGCTTCGACAGGGGGCCCATCACCTACAATGAGCAGTTCTTC. Translating gives CASSFDRGPITYNEQFF.